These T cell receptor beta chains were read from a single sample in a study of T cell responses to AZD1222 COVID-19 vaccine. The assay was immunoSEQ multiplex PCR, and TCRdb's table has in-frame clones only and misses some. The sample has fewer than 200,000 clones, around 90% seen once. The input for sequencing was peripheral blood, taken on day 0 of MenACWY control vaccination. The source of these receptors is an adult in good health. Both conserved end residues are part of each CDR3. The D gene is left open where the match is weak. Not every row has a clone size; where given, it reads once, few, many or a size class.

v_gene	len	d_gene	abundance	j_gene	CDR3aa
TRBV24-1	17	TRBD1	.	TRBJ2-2	CATSDFRGTGTTGELFF
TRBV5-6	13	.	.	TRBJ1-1	CASSRGYHTEAFF
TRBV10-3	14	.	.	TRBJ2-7	CAISESISPYEQYF
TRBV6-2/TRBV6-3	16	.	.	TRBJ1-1	CASSYFGGLGGAEAFF
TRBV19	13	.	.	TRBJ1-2	CASSITGSYGYTF
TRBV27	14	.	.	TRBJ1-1	CASRSAWRNTEAFF
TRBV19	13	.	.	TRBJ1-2	CASSSSLPGGYTF
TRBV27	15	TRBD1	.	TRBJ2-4	CASSLVAGGRNIQYF
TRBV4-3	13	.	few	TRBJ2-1	CASSQEGWNEQFF
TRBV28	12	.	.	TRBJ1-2	CASSSWAYGYTF
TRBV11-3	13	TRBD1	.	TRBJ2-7	CASSRDSTYEQYF
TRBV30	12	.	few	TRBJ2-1	CAWGRAGGEQFF
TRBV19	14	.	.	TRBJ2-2	CASSRRSNTGELFF
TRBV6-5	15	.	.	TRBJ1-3	CASSLNREAGNTIYF
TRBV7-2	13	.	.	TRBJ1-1	CASSPMSNTEAFF
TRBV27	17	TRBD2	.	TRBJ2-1	CASSQRPGLAIRNEQFF
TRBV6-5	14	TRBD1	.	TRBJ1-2	CASSFGQGTYGYTF
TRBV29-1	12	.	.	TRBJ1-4	CSARDIGEKLFF
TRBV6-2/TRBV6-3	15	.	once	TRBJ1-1	CASSYSTGGRTEAFF
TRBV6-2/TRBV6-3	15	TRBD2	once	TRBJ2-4	CASSYGGGSKNIQYF
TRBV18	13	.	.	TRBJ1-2	CASSPLLGGGYTF
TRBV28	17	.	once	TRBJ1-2	CASSFPILRDGNYGYTF
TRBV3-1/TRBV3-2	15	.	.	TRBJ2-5	CASSPGLGAGETQYF
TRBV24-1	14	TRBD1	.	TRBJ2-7	CATAPSGTAYEQYF
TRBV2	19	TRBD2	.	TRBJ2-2	CASSATPGGGAGVAGELFF
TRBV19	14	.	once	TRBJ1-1	CASSIVGVNTEAFF
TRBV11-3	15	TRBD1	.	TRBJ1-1	CASSGGQGLNTEAFF
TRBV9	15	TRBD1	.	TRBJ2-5	CASSAGDRVQETQYF
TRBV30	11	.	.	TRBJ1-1	CAGHWDREAFF